A single sample is the source of the 17 T cell receptor beta chains below, sequenced in a study of blood T cell repertoires in COVID-19. The protocol was immunoSEQ multiplex PCR, while the TCRdb copy is restricted to in-frame clones and leaves out a portion. The sample holds around 70,000 clones, approximately 90% seen once. Specimen: peripheral blood. The receptors here all came from a man in his 60s with acute or convalescent COVID-19.

This chain joins TRBV21-1 and TRBJ2-2; the table assigns TRBD2, which was not confirmed against the DNA. TRBV21-1 represents a pseudogene. The CDR3 has 15 amino acids. CDR3 bases: TGTGCCAGCCACCTCCGGGGGAGGGAGAGCGGGGAGCTGTTTTTT. It is translated as CASHLRGRESGELFF.

This clone was recorded only once. V usage is TRBV7-9 and J usage is TRBJ1-2; D may be TRBD1 (6 bases). Trimming pared 6 bases from V and 8 bases from J, leaving 22 bases between. CDR1 and CDR2 from the germline V gene are SEHNR and FQNEAQ (reference sequence). This CDR3 has 15 residues. The CDR3 is CASSSQDSLRSGYTF. CDR3 DNA: TGTGCCAGCAGTAGCCAGGACAGCCTACGCTCAGGCTACACCTTC.

CDR3 sequence (DNA): TGTGCCATCAGTGACCCCCAGTTAGCGGGGAAGGAGACCCAGTACTTC. Amino acid sequence: CAISDPQLAGKETQYF. This rearrangement joins TRBV10-3 to TRBJ2-5; 8 positions match TRBD2. V trimming: 3 bases; J trimming: 5 bases; junction bases outside the gene matches: 11. CDR3 size: 16 residues. CDR1 and CDR2 (germline): ENHRY, SYGVKD.

This chain connects TRBV7-2 to TRBJ2-7; D ambiguous. The CDR3 contains 14 residues. In germline, CDR1 is SGHTA, CDR2 FQGNSA. V lost 4 bases and J 2 bases, leaving 12 bases between the germline ends. Written as DNA, the CDR3 is TGTGCCAGCAGCTCCCCCGGTCCTCCCTACGAGCAGTACTTC. Translation: CASSSPGPPYEQYF.

In this sample, this clone turned up a few times. The chain couples TRBV12-3 or TRBV12-4 to TRBJ2-7; D may be TRBD1 (6 bases). The CDR3 length is 13 residues. V lost 6 bases and J lost 2, with 11 bases in between. The CDR3 DNA reads TGTGCCAGCAGCCCGGGACACCCCTACGAGCAGTACTTC. The encoded protein is CASSPGHPYEQYF.

The chain recombines TRBV3-1 (or the pseudogene TRBV3-2) with TRBJ2-7; 10 nucleotides agree with TRBD1. The CDR3 consists of 15 residues. After removal of 8 bases from V and 3 bases from J, the junction contained 10 bases not matched to a gene. Germline V lookup: CDR1 LGHDT, CDR2 YNNKEL (reference sequence). Written as DNA, the CDR3 is TGTGCCAGCTATCGGGACAGGGGACGGCACTACGAGCAGTACTTC. Translation gives CASYRDRGRHYEQYF.

CDR3 nucleotides: TGCGCCAGCAGCGCGACAGGGGCAAGCGACACTGAAGCTTTCTTT. It encodes CASSATGASDTEAFF. The J gene is TRBJ1-1, the V gene TRBV5-1; 8 bases map to TRBD1. V lost 4 bases, J lost 3 bases, and 8 bases stayed unmatched. There are 15 residues in the CDR3. In germline, CDR1 is SGHRS, CDR2 YFSETQ.

The V and J genes are TRBV7-9 and TRBJ1-1; 8 bases are a match to TRBD1. The germline CDR1 and CDR2 sequences are SEHNR and FQNEAQ (reference sequence). This CDR3 comprises 16 residues. V lost 1 base and J lost 5; bases outside the gene matches: 9. In DNA, the CDR3 is TGTGCCAGCAGCTTAGGCCGGACAGGGAAGAGAACTGAAGCTTTCTTT. Residues: CASSLGRTGKRTEAFF.

The V call is TRBV7-3, the J call TRBJ1-1; 12 bases line up with TRBD1. Germline lookup yields CDR1 SGHTA and CDR2 FQGTGA. This CDR3 region has 18 residues. The junction had 11 bases not matched to a gene; V was cut back by 5 bases and J by 1 base. The CDR3 reads CASSPKGPGQGANTEAFF. The CDR3 region has the DNA TGTGCCAGCAGCCCCAAAGGGCCGGGACAGGGGGCGAACACTGAAGCTTTCTTT.

This sequence joins TRBV6-1 and TRBJ1-4, with D possibly TRBD1 on 5 matching bases. The V and J ends lost 2 bases and 0 bases respectively, with 13 bases between them. Germline CDR1 reads MNHNS; CDR2 reads SASEGT. This CDR3 contains 17 residues. This chain's CDR3 is CASSEWGGTATNEKLFF. CDR3 nucleotides: TGTGCCAGCAGTGAATGGGGGGGAACGGCAACTAATGAAAAACTGTTTTTT.

The V call is TRBV4-1, the J call TRBJ1-5; no clear D gene. Per germline, CDR1 MGHRA and CDR2 YSYEKL. V was shortened by 1 base and J by 0 bases, with 7 bases between the two germline ends. This CDR3 region has 15 residues. In nucleotides, the CDR3 is TGCGCCAGCAGCCAAGTCAGGCTTAGCAATCAGCCCCAGCATTTT. This encodes CASSQVRLSNQPQHF.

The gene calls are TRBV12-5 and TRBJ2-7, with a weak D call TRBD1 (5 bases). V lost 1 base to trimming and J lost 2 bases, with 6 bases between them. In germline, CDR1 is LGHNT, CDR2 FRNRAP. The CDR3 is 13 amino acids. CDR3 protein: CASGLGRAYEQYF. The DNA for the CDR3 is TGTGCTAGTGGTTTGGGCAGGGCCTACGAGCAGTACTTC.

This chain connects TRBV5-1 to TRBJ2-1; weak D call: TRBD1 (5 bases). V was pared by 2 bases and J by 6 bases, with 15 bases between. This CDR3 is 15 amino acids long. Germline assignment: CDR1 SGHRS and CDR2 YFSETQ. CDR3 residues: CASSFTGNLGNEQFF. CDR3 bases: TGCGCCAGCAGCTTCACAGGCAACTTGGGCAATGAGCAGTTCTTC. The entire variable domain, with the rest obtained from reference TRBV5-1 and TRBJ2-1, is as follows: KAGVTQTPRYLIKTRGQQVTLSCSPISGHRSVSWYQQTPGQGLQFLFEYFSETQRNKGNFPGRFSGRQFSNSRSEMNVSTLELGDSALYLCASSFTGNLGNEQFFGPGTRLTVL.

The chain is built from TRBV12-1 and TRBJ1-4; the D call in the table, TRBD1, was not verified against the DNA. TRBV12-1 is designated a pseudogene. This CDR3 has 14 amino acids. Here the CDR3 reads CASRLSDSVGKLFF. CDR3 nucleotides: TGTGCCAGCAGACTCTCGGACAGCGTCGGAAAACTGTTTTTT.

The chain carries TRBV6-4 and TRBJ1-4; 8 bases map to TRBD1. CDR1 is MRHNA and CDR2 is SNTAGT in the germline V gene. The CDR3 loop spans 12 amino acids. V gave up 7 bases and J gave up 8 bases; unmatched junction bases: 3. CDR3 protein: CASKTGVEKLFF. CDR3 nucleotide sequence: TGTGCCAGCAAGACAGGGGTCGAAAAACTGTTTTTT.

This clone was seen a single time. The chain recombines TRBV30 with TRBJ2-7, with D possibly matching TRBD1 (5 bases). V lost 3 bases to trimming and J lost 3 bases, with 12 bases between them. The CDR3 loop spans 13 amino acids. Germline CDR1 GTSNPN, CDR2 SVGIG (reference sequence). CDR3: CAWRGQGIYEQYF. The CDR3, as DNA: TGTGCCTGGAGAGGGCAGGGTATCTACGAGCAGTACTTC.

This clone was recorded once. The V call is TRBV5-1, the J call TRBJ2-2; no reliable D call. CDR3 length equals 15 residues. V shed 6 bases and J shed 4 bases, with 16 bases lying between them. Germline values: CDR1 SGHRS, CDR2 YFSETQ. CDR3 DNA: TGCGCCAGCAAGAAGAGCGAATCCTTCACCGGGGAGCTGTTTTTT. Protein product: CASKKSESFTGELFF.